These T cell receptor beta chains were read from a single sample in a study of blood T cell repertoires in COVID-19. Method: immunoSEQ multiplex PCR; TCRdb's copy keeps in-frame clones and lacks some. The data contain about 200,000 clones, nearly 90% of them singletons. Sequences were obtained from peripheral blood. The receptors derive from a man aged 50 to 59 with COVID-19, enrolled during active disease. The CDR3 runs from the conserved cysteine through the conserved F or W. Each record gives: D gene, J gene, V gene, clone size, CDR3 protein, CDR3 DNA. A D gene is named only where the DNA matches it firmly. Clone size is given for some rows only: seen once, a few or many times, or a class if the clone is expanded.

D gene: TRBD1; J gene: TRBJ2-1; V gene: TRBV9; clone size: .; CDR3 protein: CASSTYGQGLGDEQFF; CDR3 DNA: TGTGCCAGCAGCACCTACGGACAGGGGCTAGGCGATGAGCAGTTCTTC
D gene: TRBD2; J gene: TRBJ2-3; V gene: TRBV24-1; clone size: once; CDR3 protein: CATSDSRTSGADTQYF; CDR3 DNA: TGTGCCACCAGTGATTCTCGGACTAGCGGGGCAGATACGCAGTATTTT
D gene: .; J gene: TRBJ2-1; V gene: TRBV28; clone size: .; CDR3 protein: CASSLDRRSYNEQFF; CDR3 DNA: TGTGCCAGCAGTTTAGACAGGAGATCCTACAATGAGCAGTTCTTC
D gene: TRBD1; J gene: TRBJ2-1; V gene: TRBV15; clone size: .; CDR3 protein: CATSNRRDRLGDEQFF; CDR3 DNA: TGTGCCACCAGCAACCGCCGGGACAGGTTGGGTGATGAGCAGTTCTTC
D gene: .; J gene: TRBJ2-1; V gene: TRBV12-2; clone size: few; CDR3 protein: CASRSQAELSYNEQFF; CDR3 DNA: TGTGCAAGTCGCTCACAAGCGGAACTCTCCTACAATGAGCAGTTCTTC
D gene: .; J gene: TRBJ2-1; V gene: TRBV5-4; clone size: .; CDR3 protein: CASAEGASGFYEQFF; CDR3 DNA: TGTGCCAGCGCGGAGGGGGCTAGCGGGTTCTATGAGCAGTTCTTC
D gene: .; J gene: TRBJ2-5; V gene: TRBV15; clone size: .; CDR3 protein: CATSRQGWDGETQYF; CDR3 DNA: TGTGCCACCAGCAGACAGGGGTGGGACGGCGAGACCCAGTACTTC
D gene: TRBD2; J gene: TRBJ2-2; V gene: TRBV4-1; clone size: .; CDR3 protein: CASSQEISGGSNTGELFF; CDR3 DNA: TGCGCCAGCAGCCAAGAAATTAGCGGGGGGTCAAACACCGGGGAGCTGTTTTTT
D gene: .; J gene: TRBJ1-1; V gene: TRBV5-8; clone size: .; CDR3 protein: CASSLASEAFF; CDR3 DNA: TGTGCCAGCAGCTTGGCCTCGGAGGCTTTCTTT
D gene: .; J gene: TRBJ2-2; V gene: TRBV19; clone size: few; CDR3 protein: CASRGRENTGELFF; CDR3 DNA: TGTGCCAGTAGGGGGCGAGAGAACACCGGGGAGCTGTTTTTT
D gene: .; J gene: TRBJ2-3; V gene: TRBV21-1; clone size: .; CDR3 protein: CASSFRDRDTDTQYF; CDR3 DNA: TGTGCCAGCAGCTTCCGGGACAGGGACACAGATACGCAGTATTTT
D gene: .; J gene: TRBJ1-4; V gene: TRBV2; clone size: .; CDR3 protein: CASNKGDNEKLFF; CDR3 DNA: TGTGCCAGCAACAAGGGGGATAATGAAAAACTGTTTTTT
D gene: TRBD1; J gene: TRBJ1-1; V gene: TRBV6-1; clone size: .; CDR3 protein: CASSEASTGHTEAFF; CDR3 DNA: TGTGCCAGCAGTGAAGCTTCGACAGGGCACACTGAAGCTTTCTTT
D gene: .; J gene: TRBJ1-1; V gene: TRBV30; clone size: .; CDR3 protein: CAWSRSLGVTEAFF; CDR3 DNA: TGTGCCTGGAGTCGGAGCCTCGGGGTCACTGAAGCTTTCTTT
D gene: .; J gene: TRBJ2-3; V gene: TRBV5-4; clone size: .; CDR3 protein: CASSLEGLPSTDTQYF; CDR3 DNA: TGTGCCAGCAGCTTGGAAGGACTACCCAGCACAGATACGCAGTATTTT
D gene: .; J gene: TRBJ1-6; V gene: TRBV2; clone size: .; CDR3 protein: CASNTGLANSPLHF; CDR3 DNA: TGTGCCAGCAATACAGGGCTCGCTAATTCACCCCTCCACTTT
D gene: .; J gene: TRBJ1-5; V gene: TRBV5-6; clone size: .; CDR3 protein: CASSTIKAGIGNQPQHF; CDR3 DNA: TGTGCCAGCAGCACTATAAAGGCAGGGATTGGCAATCAGCCCCAGCATTTT
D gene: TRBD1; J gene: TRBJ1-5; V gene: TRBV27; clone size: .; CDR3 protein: CASSRWDRDQPQHF; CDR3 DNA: TGTGCCAGCAGTCGATGGGACAGAGATCAGCCCCAGCATTTT
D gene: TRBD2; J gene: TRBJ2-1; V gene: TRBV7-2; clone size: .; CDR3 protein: CASSPGGGGGASYNEQFF; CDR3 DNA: TGTGCCAGCAGCCCTGGCGGTGGCGGGGGGGCGTCCTACAATGAGCAGTTCTTC
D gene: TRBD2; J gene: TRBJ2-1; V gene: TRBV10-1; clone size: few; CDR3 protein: CASSSSGSSYNEQFF; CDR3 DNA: TGCGCCAGCAGTTCTAGCGGGAGTTCCTACAATGAGCAGTTCTTC
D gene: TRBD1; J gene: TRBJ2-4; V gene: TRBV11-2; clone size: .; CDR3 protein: CASSGRTGVRNIQYF; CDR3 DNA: TGTGCCAGCAGCGGGAGGACAGGGGTGAGAAACATTCAGTACTTC
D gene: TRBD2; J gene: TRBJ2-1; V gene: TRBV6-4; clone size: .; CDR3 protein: CATQTSSEFF; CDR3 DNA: TGTGCCACCCAGACTAGCAGCGAGTTCTTC
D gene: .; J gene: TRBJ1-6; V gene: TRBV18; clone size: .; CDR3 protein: CASSPQGQISPLHF; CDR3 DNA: TGTGCCAGCTCACCTCAGGGGCAAATTTCACCCCTCCACTTT
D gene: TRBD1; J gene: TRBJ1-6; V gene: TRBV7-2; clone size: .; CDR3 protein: CASSRERGHSPLHF; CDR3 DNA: TGTGCCAGCAGTCGTGAGAGGGGGCATTCACCCCTCCACTTT
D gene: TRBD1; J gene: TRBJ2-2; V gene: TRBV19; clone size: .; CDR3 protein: CASSPPGTGITGELFF; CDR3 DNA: TGTGCCAGTAGTCCCCCCGGGACAGGGATCACCGGGGAGCTGTTTTTT
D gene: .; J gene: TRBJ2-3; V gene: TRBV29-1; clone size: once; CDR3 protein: CSVEFGLASPKYF; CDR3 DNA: TGCAGCGTTGAATTCGGGCTAGCGAGCCCTAAGTATTTT
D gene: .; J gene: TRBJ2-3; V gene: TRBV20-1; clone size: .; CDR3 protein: CSARAGDTQYF; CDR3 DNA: TGCAGTGCTAGAGCGGGAGATACGCAGTATTTT
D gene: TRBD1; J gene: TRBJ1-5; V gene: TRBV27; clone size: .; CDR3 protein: CASSFASGGSRNQPQHF; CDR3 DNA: TGTGCCAGCAGTTTCGCGTCAGGGGGCTCGCGCAATCAGCCCCAGCATTTT
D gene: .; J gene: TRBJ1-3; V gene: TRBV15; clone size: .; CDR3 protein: CATSRAGGLSGNTIYF; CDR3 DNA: TGTGCCACCAGCAGAGCGGGGGGCCTCTCTGGAAACACCATATATTTT
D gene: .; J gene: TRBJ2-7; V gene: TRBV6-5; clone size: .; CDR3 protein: CASSPRVADYEQYF; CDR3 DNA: TGTGCCAGCAGTCCCAGGGTAGCGGACTACGAGCAGTACTTC
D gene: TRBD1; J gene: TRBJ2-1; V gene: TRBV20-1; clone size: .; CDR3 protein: CSASGQGFGNEQFF; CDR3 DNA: TGCAGTGCTAGTGGACAGGGTTTCGGAAATGAGCAGTTCTTC
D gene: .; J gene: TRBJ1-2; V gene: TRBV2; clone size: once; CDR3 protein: CASSEDSYNYGYTF; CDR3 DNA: TGTGCCAGCAGTGAAGACAGCTATAACTATGGCTACACCTTC
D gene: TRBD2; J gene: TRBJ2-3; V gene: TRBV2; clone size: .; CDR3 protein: CASSAGTSGVGPDTQYF; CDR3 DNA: TGTGCCAGCAGCGCCGGGACTAGCGGAGTGGGGCCGGATACGCAGTATTTT
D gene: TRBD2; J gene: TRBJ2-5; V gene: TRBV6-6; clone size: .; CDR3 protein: CASSTLAGRETQYF; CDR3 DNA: TGTGCCAGCAGTACCCTAGCGGGTAGGGAGACCCAGTACTTC
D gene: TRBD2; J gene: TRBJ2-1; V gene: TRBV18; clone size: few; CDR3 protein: CASSPLGTSGSGNEQFF; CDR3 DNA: TGTGCCAGCTCACCACTAGGGACTAGCGGGAGTGGGAATGAGCAGTTCTTC
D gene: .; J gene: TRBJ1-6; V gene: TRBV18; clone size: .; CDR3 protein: CASSPRDDSPLHF; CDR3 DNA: TGTGCCAGCTCACCCAGGGATGATTCACCCCTCCACTTT